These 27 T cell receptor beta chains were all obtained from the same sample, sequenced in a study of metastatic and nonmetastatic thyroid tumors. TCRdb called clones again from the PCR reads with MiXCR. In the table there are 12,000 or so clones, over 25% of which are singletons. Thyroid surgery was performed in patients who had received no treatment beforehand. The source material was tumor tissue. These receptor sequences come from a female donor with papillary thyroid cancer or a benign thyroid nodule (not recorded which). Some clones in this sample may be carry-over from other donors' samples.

The CDR3 DNA is TGTGCCAGTAGTATTAGCCCGGGACTAGCGGGAGATGAGCAGTTCTTC. Its protein product is CASSISPGLAGDEQFF. The chain is built from TRBV19 and TRBJ2-1, with 14 positions matching TRBD2. Per germline, CDR1 LNHDA and CDR2 SQIVND (reference sequence). Trimming cost V 3 bases and J 8 bases; bases outside gene matches: 6. CDR3 size: 16 residues. The whole variable domain, filled in from reference TRBV19 and TRBJ2-1, reads DGGITQSPKYLFRKEGQNVTLSCEQNLNHDAMYWYRQDPGQGLRLIYYSQIVNDFQKGDIAEGYSVSREKKESFPLTVTSAQKNPTAFYLCASSISPGLAGDEQFFGPGTRLTVL.

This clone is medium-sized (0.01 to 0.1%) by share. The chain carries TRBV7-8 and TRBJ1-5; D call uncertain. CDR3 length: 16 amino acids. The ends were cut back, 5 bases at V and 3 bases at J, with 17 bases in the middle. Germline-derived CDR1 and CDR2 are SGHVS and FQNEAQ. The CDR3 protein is CASSHAAGGNNQPQHF. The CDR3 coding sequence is TGTGCCAGCAGCCACGCCGCGGGCGGGAACAATCAGCCCCAGCATTTT.

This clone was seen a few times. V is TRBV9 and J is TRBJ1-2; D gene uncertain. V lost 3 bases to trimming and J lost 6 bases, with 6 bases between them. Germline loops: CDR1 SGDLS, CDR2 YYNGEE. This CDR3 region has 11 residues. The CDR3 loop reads CASSAPNGYTF. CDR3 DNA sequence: TGTGCCAGCAGCGCACCAAATGGCTACACCTTC.

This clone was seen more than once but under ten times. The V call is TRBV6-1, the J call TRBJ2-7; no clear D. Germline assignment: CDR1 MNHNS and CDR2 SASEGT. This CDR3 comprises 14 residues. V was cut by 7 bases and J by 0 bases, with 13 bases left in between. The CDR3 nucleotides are TGTGCCAGCACCGTGGACGGTAGCTCCTACGAGCAGTACTTC. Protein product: CASTVDGSSYEQYF.

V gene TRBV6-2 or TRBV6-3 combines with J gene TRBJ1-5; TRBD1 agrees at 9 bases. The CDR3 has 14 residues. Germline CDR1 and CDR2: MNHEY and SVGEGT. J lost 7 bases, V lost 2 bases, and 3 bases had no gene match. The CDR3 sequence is CASSYPDRGQPQHF. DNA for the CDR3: TGTGCCAGCAGTTACCCGGACAGGGGACAGCCCCAGCATTTT.

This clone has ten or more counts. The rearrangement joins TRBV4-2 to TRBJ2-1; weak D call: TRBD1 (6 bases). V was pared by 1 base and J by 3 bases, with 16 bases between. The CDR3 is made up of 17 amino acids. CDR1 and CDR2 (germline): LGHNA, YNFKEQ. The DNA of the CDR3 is TGTGCCAGCAGCCAAGTTACGACAGGTGGAGGCTACAATGAGCAGTTCTTC. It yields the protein CASSQVTTGGGYNEQFF.

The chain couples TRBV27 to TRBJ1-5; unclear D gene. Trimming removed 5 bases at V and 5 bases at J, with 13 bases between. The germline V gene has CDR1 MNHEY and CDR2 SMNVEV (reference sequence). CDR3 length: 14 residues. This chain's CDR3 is CASSPTQVDQPQHF. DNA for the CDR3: TGTGCCAGCAGTCCCACCCAGGTGGATCAGCCCCAGCATTTT.

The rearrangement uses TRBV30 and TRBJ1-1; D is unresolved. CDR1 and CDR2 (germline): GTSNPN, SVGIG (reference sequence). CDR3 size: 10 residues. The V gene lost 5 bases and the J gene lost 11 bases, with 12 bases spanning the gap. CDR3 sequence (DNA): TGTGCCTGGGGACCCGTCGGGGCTTTCTTT. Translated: CAWGPVGAFF. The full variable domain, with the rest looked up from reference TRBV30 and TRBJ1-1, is SQTIHQWPATLVQPVGSPLSLECTVEGTSNPNLYWYRQAAGRGLQLLFYSVGIGQISSEVPQNLSASRPQDRQFILSSKKLLLSDSGFYLCAWGPVGAFFGQGTRLTVV.

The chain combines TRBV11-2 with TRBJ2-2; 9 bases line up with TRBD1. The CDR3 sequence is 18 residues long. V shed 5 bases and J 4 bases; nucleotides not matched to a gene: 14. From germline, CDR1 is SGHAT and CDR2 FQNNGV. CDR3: CASSRTGGWLRGTGELFF. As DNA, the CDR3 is TGTGCCAGCAGCCGAACAGGGGGCTGGCTTCGGGGCACCGGGGAGCTGTTTTTT.

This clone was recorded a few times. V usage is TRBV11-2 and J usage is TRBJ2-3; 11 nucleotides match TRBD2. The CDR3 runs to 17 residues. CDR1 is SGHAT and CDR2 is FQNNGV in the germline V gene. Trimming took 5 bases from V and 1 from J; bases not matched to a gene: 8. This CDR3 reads CASSPRGTSGRTDTQYF. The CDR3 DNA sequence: TGTGCCAGCAGCCCCAGGGGGACTAGCGGACGCACAGATACGCAGTATTTT. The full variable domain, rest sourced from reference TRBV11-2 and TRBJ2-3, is EAGVAQSPRYKIIEKRQSVAFWCNPISGHATLYWYQQILGQGPKLLIQFQNNGVVDDSQLPKDRFSAERLKGVDSTLKIQPAKLEDSAVYLCASSPRGTSGRTDTQYFGPGTRLTVL.

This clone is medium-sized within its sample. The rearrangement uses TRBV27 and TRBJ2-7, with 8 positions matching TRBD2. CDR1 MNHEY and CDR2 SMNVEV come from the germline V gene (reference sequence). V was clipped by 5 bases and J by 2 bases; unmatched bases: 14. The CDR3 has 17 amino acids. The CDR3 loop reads CASSRISGGDTAYEQYF. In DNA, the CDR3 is TGTGCCAGCAGTCGGATATCGGGGGGGGACACCGCCTACGAGCAGTACTTC.

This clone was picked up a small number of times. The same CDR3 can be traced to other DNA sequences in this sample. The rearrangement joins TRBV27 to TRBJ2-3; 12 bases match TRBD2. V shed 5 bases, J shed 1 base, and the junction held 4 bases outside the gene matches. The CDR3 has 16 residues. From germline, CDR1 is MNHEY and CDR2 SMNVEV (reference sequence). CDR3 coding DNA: TGTGCCAGCAGTAGTAGACTAGCGGGAGGCACAGATACGCAGTATTTT. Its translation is CASSSRLAGGTDTQYF.

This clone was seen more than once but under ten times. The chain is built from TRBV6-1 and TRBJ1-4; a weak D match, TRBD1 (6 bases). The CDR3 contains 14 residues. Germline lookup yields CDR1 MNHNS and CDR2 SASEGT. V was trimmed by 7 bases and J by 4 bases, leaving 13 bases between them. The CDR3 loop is CASTLRGFNEKLFF. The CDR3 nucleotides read TGTGCCAGCACCCTAAGGGGGTTTAATGAAAAACTGTTTTTT.

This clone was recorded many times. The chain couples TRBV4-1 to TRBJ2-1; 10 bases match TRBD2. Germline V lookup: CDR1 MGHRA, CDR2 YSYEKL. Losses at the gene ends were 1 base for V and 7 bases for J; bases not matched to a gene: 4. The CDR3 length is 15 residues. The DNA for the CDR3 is TGCGCCAGCAGCCAAGCTGTTAGCGGGAGGAATGAGCAGTTCTTC. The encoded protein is CASSQAVSGRNEQFF.

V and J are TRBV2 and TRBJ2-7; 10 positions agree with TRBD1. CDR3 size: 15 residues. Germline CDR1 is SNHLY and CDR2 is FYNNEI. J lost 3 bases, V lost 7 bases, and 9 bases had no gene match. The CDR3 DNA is TGTGCCAGCACCCAGGGGACAGGGGACCGCTACGAGCAGTACTTC. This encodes CASTQGTGDRYEQYF. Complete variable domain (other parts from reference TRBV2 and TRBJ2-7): EPEVTQTPSHQVTQMGQEVILRCVPISNHLYFYWYRQILGQKVEFLVSFYNNEISEKSEIFDDQFSVERPDGSNFTLKIRSTKLEDSAMYFCASTQGTGDRYEQYFGPGTRLTVT.

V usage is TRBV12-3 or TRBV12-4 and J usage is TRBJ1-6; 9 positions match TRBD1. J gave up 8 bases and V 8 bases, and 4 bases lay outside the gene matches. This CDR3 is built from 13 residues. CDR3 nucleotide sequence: TGTGCCAGCTCGAACAGGGGGCATTCACCCCTCCACTTT. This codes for CASSNRGHSPLHF.

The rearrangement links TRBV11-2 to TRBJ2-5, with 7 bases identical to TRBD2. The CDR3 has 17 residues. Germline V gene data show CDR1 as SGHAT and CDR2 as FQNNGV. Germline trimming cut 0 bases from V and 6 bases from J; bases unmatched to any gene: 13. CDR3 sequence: CASSLDDAGAGSKTQYF. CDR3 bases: TGTGCCAGCAGCTTAGATGACGCGGGAGCGGGTAGCAAGACCCAGTACTTC. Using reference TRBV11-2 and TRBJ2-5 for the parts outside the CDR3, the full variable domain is EAGVAQSPRYKIIEKRQSVAFWCNPISGHATLYWYQQILGQGPKLLIQFQNNGVVDDSQLPKDRFSAERLKGVDSTLKIQPAKLEDSAVYLCASSLDDAGAGSKTQYFGPGTRLLVL.

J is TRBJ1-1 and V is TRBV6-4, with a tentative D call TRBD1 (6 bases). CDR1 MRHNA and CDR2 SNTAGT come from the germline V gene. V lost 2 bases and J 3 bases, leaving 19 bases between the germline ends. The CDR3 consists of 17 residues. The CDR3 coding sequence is TGTGCCAGCAGTGACGGGACACCTTTGTACTTGTACACTGAAGCTTTCTTT. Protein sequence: CASSDGTPLYLYTEAFF.

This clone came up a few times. The CDR3 loop reads CASSRRSGAKNIQYF. CDR3 DNA sequence: TGTGCCAGCAGTCGGAGGTCGGGGGCCAAAAACATTCAGTACTTC. The rearrangement joins TRBV28 to TRBJ2-4; tentative D call: TRBD2 (5 bases). Germline V gene sequence: CDR1 MDHEN, CDR2 SYDVKM. V lost 5 bases and J lost 1, with 12 bases in between. The CDR3 length is 15 residues.

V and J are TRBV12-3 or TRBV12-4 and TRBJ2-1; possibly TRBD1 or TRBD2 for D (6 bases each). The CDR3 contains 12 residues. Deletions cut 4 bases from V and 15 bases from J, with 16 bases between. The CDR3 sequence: CASSYPGGNRFF. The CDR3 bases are TGTGCCAGCAGTTACCCCGGGGGCAATCGGTTCTTC.

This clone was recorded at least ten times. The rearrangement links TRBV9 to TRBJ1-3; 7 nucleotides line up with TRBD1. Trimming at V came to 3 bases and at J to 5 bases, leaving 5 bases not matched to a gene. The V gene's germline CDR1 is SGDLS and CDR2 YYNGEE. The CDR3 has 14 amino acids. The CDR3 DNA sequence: TGTGCCAGCAGCGCGCCGGACAGGAGAAACACCATATATTTT. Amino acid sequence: CASSAPDRRNTIYF. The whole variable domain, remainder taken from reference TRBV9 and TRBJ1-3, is DSGVTQTPKHLITATGQRVTLRCSPRSGDLSVYWYQQSLDQGLQFLIQYYNGEERAKGNILERFSAQQFPDLHSELNLSSLELGDSALYFCASSAPDRRNTIYFGEGSWLTVV.

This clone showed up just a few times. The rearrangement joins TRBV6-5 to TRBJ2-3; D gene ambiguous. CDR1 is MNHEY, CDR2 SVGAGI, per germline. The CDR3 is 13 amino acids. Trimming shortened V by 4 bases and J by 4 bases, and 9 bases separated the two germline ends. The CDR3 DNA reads TGTGCCAGCAGTTTCGCTCTCGCAGATACGCAGTATTTT. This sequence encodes CASSFALADTQYF.

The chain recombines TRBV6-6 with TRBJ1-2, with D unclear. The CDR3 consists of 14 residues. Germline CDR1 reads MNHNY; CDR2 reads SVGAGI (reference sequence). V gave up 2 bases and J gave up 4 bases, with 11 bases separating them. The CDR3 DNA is TGTGCCAGCAGTTACGATCATGACACCTATGGCTACACCTTC. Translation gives CASSYDHDTYGYTF.

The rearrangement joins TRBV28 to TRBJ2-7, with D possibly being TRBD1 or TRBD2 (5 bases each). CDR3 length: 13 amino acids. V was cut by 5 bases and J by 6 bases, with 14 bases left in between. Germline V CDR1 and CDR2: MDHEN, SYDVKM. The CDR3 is CASSPPGRSEQYF. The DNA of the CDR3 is TGTGCCAGCAGTCCTCCGGGACGAAGCGAGCAGTACTTC.

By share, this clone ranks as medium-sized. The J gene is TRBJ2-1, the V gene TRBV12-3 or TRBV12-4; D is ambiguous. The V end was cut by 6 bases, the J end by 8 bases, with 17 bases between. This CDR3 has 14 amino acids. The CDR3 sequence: CASRLGGRSDEQFF. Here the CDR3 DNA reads TGTGCCAGCAGGCTCGGCGGACGAAGCGATGAGCAGTTCTTC.

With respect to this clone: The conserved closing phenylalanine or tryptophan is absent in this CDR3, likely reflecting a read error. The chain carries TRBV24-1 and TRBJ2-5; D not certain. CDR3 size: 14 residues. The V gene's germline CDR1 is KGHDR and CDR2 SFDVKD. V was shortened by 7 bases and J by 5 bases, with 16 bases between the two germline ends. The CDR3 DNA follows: TGTGCCACCAGCGGACCCGGGTCGGAGGAGACCCAGTACGTC. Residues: CATSGPGSEETQYV.

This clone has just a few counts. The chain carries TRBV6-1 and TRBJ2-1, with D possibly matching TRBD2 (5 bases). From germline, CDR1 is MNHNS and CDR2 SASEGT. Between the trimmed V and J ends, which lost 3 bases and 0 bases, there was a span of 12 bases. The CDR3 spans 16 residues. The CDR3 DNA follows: TGTGCCAGCAGTGATCTGGCGGGCCGCTCCTACAATGAGCAGTTCTTC. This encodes CASSDLAGRSYNEQFF.